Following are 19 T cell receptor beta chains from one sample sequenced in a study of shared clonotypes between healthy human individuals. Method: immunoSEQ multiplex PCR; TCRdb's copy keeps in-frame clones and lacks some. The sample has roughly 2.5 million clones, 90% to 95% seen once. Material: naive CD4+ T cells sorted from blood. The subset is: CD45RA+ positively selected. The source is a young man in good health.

CDR3 sequence (DNA): TGTGCCAGCAGCGCCGGGACAGGGCAGATGTCCTATGGCTACACCTTC. Protein product: CASSAGTGQMSYGYTF. The gene calls are TRBV9 and TRBJ1-2, with TRBD1 matching over 9 bases. With V trimmed by 3 bases and J by 4 bases, 10 bases remained unmatched. Per the germline V gene, CDR1 is SGDLS and CDR2 is YYNGEE. The CDR3 runs 16 residues.

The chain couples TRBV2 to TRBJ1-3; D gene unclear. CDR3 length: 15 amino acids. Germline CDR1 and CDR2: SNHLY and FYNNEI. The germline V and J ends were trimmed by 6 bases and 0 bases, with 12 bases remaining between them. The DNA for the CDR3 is TGTGCCAGCAGGTATTCTGAGAGCTCTGGAAACACCATATATTTT. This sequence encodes CASRYSESSGNTIYF.

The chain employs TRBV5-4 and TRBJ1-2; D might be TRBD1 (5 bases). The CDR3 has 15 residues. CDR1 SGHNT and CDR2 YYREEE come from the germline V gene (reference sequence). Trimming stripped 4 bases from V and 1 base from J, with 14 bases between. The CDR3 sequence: CASSPRGTINYGYTF. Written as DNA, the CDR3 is TGTGCCAGCAGCCCAAGGGGAACGATTAACTATGGCTACACCTTC.

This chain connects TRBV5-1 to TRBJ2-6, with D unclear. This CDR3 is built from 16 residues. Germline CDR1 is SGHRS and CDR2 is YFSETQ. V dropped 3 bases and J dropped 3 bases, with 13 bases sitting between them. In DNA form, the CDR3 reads TGCGCCAGCAGCTCAACAACAGCTGTTGGGGCCAACGTCCTGACTTTC. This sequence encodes CASSSTTAVGANVLTF.

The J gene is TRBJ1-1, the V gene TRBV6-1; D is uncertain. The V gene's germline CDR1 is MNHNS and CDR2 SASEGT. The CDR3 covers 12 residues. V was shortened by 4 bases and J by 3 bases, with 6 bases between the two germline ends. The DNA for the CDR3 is TGTGCCAGCAGTGGAGGGTACACTGAAGCTTTCTTT. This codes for CASSGGYTEAFF.

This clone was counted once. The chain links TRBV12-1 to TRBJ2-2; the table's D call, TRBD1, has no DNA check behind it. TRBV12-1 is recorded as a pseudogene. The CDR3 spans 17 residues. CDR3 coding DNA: TGTGCCAGCAGCGCGTCGTATGAGACAGGGGCGGGCGGGGAGCTGTTTTTT. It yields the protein CASSASYETGAGGELFF.

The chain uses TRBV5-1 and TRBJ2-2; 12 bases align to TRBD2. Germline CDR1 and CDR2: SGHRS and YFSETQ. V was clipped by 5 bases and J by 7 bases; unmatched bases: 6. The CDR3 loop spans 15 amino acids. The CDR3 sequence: CASRQTSGSVGELFF. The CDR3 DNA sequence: TGCGCCAGCAGGCAGACTAGCGGGAGTGTCGGGGAGCTGTTTTTT.

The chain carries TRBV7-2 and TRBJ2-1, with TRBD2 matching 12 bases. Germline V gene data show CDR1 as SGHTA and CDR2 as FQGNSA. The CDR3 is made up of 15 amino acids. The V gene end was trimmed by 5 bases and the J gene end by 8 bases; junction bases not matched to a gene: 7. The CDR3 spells CASSRGLAGTDEQFF. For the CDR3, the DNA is TGTGCCAGCAGCCGAGGACTAGCGGGGACTGATGAGCAGTTCTTC. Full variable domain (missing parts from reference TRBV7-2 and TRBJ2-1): GAGVSQSPSNKVTEKGKDVELRCDPISGHTALYWYRQSLGQGLEFLIYFQGNSAPDKSGLPSDRFSAERTGGSVSTLTIQRTQQEDSAVYLCASSRGLAGTDEQFFGPGTRLTVL.

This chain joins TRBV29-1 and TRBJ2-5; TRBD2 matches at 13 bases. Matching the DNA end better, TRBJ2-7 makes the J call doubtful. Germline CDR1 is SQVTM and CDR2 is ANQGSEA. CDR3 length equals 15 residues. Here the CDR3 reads CSVEGTSGSSYEQYF. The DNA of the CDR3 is TGCAGCGTTGAAGGGACTAGCGGGAGCTCCTACGAGCAGTACTTC.

The CDR3: CAISATGPYGYTF. CDR3 in DNA: TGTGCCATCAGTGCTACAGGGCCCTATGGCTACACCTTC. The genes are TRBV10-3 and TRBJ1-2; D perhaps matches TRBD1 (6 bases). The V and J ends lost 4 bases and 4 bases respectively, with 10 bases between them. Germline loops: CDR1 ENHRY, CDR2 SYGVKD. This CDR3 region has 13 residues.

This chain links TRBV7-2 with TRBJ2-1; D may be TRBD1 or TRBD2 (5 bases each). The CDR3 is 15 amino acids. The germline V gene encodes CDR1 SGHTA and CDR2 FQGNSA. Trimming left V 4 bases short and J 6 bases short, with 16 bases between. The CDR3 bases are TGTGCCAGCAGCTCCGGTTGGGGGAGATCCAATGAGCAGTTCTTC. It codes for CASSSGWGRSNEQFF.

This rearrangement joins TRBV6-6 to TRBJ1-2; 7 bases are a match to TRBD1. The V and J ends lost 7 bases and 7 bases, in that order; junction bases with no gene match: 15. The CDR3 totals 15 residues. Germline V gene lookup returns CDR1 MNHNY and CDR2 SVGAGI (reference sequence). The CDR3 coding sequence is TGTGCCAGCACCTACGTGCAGGGGGGTACGGGTGGCTACACCTTC. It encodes CASTYVQGGTGGYTF.

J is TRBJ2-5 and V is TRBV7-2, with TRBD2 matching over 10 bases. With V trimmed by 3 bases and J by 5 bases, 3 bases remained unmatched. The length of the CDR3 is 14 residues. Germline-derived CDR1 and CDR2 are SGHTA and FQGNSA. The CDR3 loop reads CASSFGTSDETQYF. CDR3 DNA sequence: TGTGCCAGCAGCTTTGGGACTAGCGACGAGACCCAGTACTTC.

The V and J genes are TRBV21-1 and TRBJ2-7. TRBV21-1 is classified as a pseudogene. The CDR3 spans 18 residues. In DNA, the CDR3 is TGTGCCAGCAGCCAAGATGGAAGGTATAACATCCTCTCCTACGAGCAGTACTTC. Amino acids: CASSQDGRYNILSYEQYF.

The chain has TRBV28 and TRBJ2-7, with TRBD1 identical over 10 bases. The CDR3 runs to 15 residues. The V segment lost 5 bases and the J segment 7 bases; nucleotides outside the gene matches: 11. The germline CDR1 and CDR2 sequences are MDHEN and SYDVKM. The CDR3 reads CASSAVVDRGREQYF. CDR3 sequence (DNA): TGTGCCAGCAGTGCAGTAGTTGACAGGGGGCGTGAGCAGTACTTC.

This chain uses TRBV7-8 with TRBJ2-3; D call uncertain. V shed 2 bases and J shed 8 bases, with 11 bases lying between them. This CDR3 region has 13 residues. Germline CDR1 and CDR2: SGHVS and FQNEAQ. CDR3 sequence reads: CASSLLERVTQYF. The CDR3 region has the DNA TGTGCCAGCAGCTTATTAGAGCGAGTTACGCAGTATTTT. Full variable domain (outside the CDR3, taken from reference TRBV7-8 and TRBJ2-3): GAGVSQSPRYKVAKRGQDVALRCDPISGHVSLFWYQQALGQGPEFLTYFQNEAQLDKSGLPSDRFFAERPEGSVSTLKIQRTQQEDSAVYLCASSLLERVTQYFGPGTRLTVL.

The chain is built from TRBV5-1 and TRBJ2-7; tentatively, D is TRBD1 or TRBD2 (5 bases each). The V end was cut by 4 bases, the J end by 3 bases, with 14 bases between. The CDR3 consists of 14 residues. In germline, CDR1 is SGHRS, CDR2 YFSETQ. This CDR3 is CASSARGAGYEQYF. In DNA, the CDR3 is TGCGCCAGCAGCGCCCGGGGCGCAGGCTACGAGCAGTACTTC.

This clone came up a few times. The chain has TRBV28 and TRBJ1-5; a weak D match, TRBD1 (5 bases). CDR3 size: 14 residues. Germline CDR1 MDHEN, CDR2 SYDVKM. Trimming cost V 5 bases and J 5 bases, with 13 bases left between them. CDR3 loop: CASSPGTAHQPQHF. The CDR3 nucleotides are TGTGCCAGCAGTCCAGGGACGGCCCATCAGCCCCAGCATTTT.

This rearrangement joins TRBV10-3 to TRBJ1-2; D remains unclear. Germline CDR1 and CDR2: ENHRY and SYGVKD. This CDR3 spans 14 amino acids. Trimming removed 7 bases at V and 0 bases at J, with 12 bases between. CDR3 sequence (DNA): TGTGCCATCACCCAGGCAGAGACTAACTATGGCTACACCTTC. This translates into CAITQAETNYGYTF.